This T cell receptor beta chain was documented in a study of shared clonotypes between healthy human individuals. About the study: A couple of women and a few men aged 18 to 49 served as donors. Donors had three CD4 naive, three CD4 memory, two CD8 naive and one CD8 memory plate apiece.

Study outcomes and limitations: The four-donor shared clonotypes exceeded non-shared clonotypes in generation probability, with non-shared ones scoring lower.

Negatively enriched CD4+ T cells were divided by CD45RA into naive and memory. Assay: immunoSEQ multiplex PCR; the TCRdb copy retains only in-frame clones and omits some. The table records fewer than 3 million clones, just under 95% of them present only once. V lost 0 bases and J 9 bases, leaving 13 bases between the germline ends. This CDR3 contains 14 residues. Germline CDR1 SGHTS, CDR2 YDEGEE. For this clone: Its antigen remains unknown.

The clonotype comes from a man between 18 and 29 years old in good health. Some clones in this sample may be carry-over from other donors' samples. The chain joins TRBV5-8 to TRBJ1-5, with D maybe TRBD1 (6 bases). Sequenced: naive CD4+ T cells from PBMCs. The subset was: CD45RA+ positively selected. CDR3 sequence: CASSLARGNGPQHF. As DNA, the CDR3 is TGTGCCAGCAGCTTGGCGAGGGGGAATGGGCCCCAGCATTTT.